The 5 T cell receptor beta chains below were found in one sample sequenced in a study of cytomegalovirus exposure and HLA in healthy donors (dated by TCRdb to about 2017). The library was prepared using the immunoSEQ multiplex PCR assay. The immuneACCESS repertoire file appears here via TCRdb, limited to in-frame rearrangements. These files lack a portion of the clones; in checked studies, under half of the deficit traces to unresolved V genes, and the cause of the others is not known. A total of 98,000 or so clones appear in this sample, more than 90% of them only once. In total, the top ten clones hold roughly 0.67% of the sample. The sequenced sample was PBMCs. The receptors here all came from a woman younger than 35 in good health and CMV-seronegative.

The V and J genes are TRBV2 and TRBJ1-1; D is ambiguous. Germline lookup yields CDR1 SNHLY and CDR2 FYNNEI. CDR3 length: 13 amino acids. Trimming took off 7 bases at V and 0 bases at J, with 9 bases between the two ends. Here the CDR3 DNA reads TGTGCCAGCACAGTACAGCTGAACACTGAAGCTTTCTTT. Its translation: CASTVQLNTEAFF.

A single count supports this clone. The V and J genes are TRBV2 and TRBJ2-7; TRBD2 agrees at 7 bases. J gave up 4 bases and V 6 bases, and 6 bases lay outside the gene matches. The CDR3 runs 13 residues. From germline, CDR1 is SNHLY and CDR2 FYNNEI. The CDR3 bases are TGTGCCAGCAGACTTGAGGGAGGGTACGAGCAGTACTTC. This codes for CASRLEGGYEQYF. The full variable domain, its missing parts supplied by reference TRBV2 and TRBJ2-7, is EPEVTQTPSHQVTQMGQEVILRCVPISNHLYFYWYRQILGQKVEFLVSFYNNEISEKSEIFDDQFSVERPDGSNFTLKIRSTKLEDSAMYFCASRLEGGYEQYFGPGTRLTVT.

The chain links TRBV5-6 to TRBJ2-7; 12 positions match TRBD2. Germline values: CDR1 SGHDT, CDR2 YYEEEE. J lost 1 base, V lost 5 bases, and 7 bases had no gene match. The CDR3 has 16 residues. CDR3 coding DNA: TGTGCCAGCAGTTTCAGGACTAGCGGGGTATCCTACGAGCAGTACTTC. Protein sequence: CASSFRTSGVSYEQYF.

V gene TRBV27 combines with J gene TRBJ2-2; 7 bases agree with TRBD1. Germline assignment: CDR1 MNHEY and CDR2 SMNVEV (reference sequence). The V gene end was trimmed by 6 bases and the J gene end by 0 bases; junction bases not matched to a gene: 4. The CDR3 spans 15 residues. CDR3 nucleotides: TGTGCCAGCAGCCAAGGGGGCGCGAACACCGGGGAGCTGTTTTTT. It is translated as CASSQGGANTGELFF.

This rearrangement joins TRBV7-9 to TRBJ1-6; D might be TRBD1 (6 bases). There are 17 residues in the CDR3. The V gene lost 5 bases and the J gene lost 10 bases, with 24 bases spanning the gap. CDR1 is SEHNR and CDR2 is FQNEAQ in the germline V gene (reference sequence). CDR3 nucleotide sequence: TGTGCCAGCAGCCCCCCGGGCAGGGGAGAATTCGGGTCACCCCTCCACTTT. Its protein is CASSPPGRGEFGSPLHF.